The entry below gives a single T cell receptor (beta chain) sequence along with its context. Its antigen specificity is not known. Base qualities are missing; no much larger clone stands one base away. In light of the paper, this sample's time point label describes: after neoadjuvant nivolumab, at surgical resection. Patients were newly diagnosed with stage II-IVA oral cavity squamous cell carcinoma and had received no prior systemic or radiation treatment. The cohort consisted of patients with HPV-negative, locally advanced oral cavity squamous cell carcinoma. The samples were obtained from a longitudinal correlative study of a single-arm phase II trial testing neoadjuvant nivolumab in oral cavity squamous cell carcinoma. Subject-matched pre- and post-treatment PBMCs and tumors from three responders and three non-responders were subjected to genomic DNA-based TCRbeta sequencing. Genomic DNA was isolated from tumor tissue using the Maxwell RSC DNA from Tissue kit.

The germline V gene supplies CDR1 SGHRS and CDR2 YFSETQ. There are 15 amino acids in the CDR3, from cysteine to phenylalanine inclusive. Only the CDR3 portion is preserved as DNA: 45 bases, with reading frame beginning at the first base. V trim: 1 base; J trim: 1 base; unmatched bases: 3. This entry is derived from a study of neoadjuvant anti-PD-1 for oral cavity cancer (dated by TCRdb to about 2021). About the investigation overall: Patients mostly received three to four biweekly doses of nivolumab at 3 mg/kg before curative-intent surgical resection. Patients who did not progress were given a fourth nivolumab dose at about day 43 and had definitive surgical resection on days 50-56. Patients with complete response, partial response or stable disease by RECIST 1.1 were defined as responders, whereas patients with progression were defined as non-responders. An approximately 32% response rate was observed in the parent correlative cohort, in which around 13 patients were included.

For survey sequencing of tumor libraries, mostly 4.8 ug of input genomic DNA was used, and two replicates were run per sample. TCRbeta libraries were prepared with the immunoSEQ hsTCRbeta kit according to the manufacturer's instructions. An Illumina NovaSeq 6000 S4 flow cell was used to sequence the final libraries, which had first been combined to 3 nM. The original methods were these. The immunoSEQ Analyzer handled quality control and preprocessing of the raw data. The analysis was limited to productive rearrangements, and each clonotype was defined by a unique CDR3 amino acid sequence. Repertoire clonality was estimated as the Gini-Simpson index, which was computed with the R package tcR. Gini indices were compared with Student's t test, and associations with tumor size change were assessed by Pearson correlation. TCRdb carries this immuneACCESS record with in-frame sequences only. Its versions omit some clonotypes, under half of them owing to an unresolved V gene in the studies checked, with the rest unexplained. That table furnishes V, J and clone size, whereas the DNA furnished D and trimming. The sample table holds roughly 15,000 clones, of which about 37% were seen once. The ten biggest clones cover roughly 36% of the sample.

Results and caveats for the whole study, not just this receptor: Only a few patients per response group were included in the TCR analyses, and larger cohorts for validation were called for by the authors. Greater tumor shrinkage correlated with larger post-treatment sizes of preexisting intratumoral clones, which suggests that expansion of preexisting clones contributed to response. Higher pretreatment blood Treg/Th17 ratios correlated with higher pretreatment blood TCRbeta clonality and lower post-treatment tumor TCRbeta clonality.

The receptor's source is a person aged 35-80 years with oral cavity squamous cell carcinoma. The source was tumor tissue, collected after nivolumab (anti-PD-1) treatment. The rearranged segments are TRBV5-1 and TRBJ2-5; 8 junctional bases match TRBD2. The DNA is TGCGCCAGCAGCTTGCGTAGCGGGGCCCAAGAGACCCAGTACTTC. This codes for CASSLRSGAQETQYF.